This T cell receptor (beta chain) was captured by sequencing in a study of blood T cell repertoires in COVID-19. Study summary: The cDNA or gDNA used as material had been derived from T cells, B-cell-depleted T cells, or PBMCs.

Germline V gene sequence: CDR1 LNHDA, CDR2 SQIVND (reference sequence). Trimming stripped 4 bases from V and 0 bases from J, with 16 bases between. CDR3 size: 18 residues. As originally analysed: Nucleated cell number was recorded as an estimate derived from reference gene primer amplification. Only in-frame clones appear in the TCRdb table, and some are missing; sequencing was by immunoSEQ multiplex PCR. V and J calls and clone size are those listed in that table; D and trimming were worked out from the DNA. The repertoire has about 95,000 clones, approximately 91% of them found once; the top ten carry roughly 5%. One Seattle source followed patients from active infection through their disease course.

This TCR was recovered from a man in his sixties with COVID-19, enrolled during active disease. Sequencing was carried out using peripheral blood. The chain joins TRBV19 to TRBJ1-6; D is perhaps TRBD1 (6 bases). CDR3 sequence reads: CASSTGVDSSSYNSPLHF. CDR3 nucleotides: TGTGCCAGTAGTACAGGGGTCGATTCGAGCTCCTATAATTCACCCCTCCACTTT.